This TCR beta chain was sequenced in a study of blood T cell repertoires in COVID-19. Germline V gene sequence: CDR1 LNHDA, CDR2 SQIVND (reference sequence). The CDR3 is 16 amino acids. Trimming shortened V by 3 bases and J by 3 bases, and 15 bases separated the two germline ends. Method: immunoSEQ multiplex PCR; TCRdb's copy keeps in-frame clones and lacks some. The table records 270,000 or so clones, approximately 84% of them present only once. The rearrangement links TRBV19 to TRBJ2-1; maybe TRBD2 (6 bases). The source is a human donor with COVID-19, enrolled during active disease. The donor label of this sample is uncertain. Sequencing input: peripheral blood. The DNA of the CDR3 is TGTGCCAGTAGTATCCAGGGCGGGAAGAACTACAATGAGCAGTTCTTC. Protein: CASSIQGGKNYNEQFF. The variable domain in full, completed from reference TRBV19 and TRBJ2-1, reads DGGITQSPKYLFRKEGQNVTLSCEQNLNHDAMYWYRQDPGQGLRLIYYSQIVNDFQKGDIAEGYSVSREKKESFPLTVTSAQKNPTAFYLCASSIQGGKNYNEQFFGPGTRLTVL.